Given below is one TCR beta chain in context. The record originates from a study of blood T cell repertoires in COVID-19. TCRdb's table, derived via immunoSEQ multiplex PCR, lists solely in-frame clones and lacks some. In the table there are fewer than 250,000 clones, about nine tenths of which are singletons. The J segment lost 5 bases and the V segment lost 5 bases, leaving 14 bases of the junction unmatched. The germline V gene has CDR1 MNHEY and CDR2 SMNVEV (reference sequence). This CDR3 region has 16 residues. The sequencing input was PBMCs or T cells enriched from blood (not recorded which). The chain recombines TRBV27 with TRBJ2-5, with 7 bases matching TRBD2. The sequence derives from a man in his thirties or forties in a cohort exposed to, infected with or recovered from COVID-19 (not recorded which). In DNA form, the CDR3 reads TGTGCCAGCAGTCCCGGGAGCGGGACCGCCAGTGAGACCCAGTACTTC. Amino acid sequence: CASSPGSGTASETQYF.